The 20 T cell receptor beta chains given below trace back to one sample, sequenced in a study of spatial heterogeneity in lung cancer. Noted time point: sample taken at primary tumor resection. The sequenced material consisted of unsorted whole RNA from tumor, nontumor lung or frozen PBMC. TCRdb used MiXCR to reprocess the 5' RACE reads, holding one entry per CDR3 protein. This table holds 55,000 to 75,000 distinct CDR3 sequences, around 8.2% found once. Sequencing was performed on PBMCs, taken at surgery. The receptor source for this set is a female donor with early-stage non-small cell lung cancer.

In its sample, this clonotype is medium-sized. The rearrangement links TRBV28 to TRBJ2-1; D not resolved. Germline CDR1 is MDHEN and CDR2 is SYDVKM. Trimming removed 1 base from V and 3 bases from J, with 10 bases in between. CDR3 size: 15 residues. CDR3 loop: CASSLYVELYNEQFF. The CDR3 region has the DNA TGTGCCAGCAGTTTATACGTAGAACTCTACAATGAGCAGTTCTTC.

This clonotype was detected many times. The CDR3 reads CSVGTGRTDTQYF. CDR3 DNA: TGCAGTGTGGGGACAGGGCGCACAGATACGCAGTATTTT. The genes are TRBV20-1 and TRBJ2-3; 9 positions agree with TRBD1. The CDR3 contains 13 residues. CDR1 and CDR2 (germline): DFQATT, SNEGSKA (reference sequence). Losses at the gene ends were 7 bases for V and 1 base for J; bases not matched to a gene: 3.

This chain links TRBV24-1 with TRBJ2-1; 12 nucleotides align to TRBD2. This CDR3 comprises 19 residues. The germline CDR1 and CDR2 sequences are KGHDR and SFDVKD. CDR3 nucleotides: TGTGTCACTCAAACAACGCGACTAGCGGGAGAGGACTCCTACAATGAGCAGTTCTTC. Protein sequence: CVTQTTRLAGEDSYNEQFF.

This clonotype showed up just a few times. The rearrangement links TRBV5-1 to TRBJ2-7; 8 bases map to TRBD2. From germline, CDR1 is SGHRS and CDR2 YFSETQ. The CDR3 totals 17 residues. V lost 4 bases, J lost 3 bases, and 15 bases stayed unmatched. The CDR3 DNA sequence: TGCGCCAGCAGCCCGCTTCCGGGACTAGAGAGTCTCTACGAGCAGTACGTC. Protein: CASSPLPGLESLYEQYV.

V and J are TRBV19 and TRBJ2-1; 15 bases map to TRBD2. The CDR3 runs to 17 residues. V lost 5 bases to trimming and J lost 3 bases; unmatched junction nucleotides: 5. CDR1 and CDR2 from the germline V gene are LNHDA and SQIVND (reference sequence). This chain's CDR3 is CASSEGTSGGFYNEQFF. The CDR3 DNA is TGTGCCAGTAGTGAGGGGACTAGCGGGGGGTTCTACAATGAGCAGTTCTTC. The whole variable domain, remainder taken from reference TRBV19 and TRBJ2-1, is DGGITQSPKYLFRKEGQNVTLSCEQNLNHDAMYWYRQDPGQGLRLIYYSQIVNDFQKGDIAEGYSVSREKKESFPLTVTSAQKNPTAFYLCASSEGTSGGFYNEQFFGPGTRLTVL.

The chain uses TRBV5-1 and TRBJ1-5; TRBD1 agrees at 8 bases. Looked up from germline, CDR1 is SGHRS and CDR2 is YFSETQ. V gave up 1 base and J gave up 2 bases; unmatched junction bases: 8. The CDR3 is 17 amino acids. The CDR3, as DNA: TGCGCCAGCAGCTTGATCCCGACAGGGGAGGGCAATCAGCCCCAGCATTTT. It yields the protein CASSLIPTGEGNQPQHF. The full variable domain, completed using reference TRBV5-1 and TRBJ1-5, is KAGVTQTPRYLIKTRGQQVTLSCSPISGHRSVSWYQQTPGQGLQFLFEYFSETQRNKGNFPGRFSGRQFSNSRSEMNVSTLELGDSALYLCASSLIPTGEGNQPQHFGDGTRLSIL.

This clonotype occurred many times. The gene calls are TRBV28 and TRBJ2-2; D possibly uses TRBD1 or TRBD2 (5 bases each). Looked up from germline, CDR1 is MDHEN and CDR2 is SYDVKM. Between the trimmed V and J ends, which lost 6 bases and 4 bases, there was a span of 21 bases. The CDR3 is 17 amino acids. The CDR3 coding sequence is TGTGCCAGCAGCGCGTCTCCGGGACCTCAAACCACCGGGGAGCTGTTTTTT. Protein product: CASSASPGPQTTGELFF.

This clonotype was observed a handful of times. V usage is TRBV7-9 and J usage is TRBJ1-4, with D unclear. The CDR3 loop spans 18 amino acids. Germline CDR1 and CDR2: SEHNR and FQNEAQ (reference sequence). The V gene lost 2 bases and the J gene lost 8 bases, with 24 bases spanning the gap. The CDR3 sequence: CASSLHPPGRVLREKLFF. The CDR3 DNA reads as TGTGCCAGCAGCTTACACCCCCCCGGGCGCGTATTAAGGGAAAAACTGTTTTTT.

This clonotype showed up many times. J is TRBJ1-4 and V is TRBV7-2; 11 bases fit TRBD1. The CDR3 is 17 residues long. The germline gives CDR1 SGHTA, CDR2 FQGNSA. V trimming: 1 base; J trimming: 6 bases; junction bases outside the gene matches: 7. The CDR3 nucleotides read TGTGCCAGCAGCTTAGTGGGGCGGGGACAGGGGGATGAAAAACTGTTTTTT. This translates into CASSLVGRGQGDEKLFF.

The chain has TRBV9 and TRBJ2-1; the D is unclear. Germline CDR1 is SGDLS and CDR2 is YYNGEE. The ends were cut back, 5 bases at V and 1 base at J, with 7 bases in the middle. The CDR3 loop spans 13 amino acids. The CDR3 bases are TGTGCCAGCAGTTTGGGATCCTACAATGAGCAGTTCTTC. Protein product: CASSLGSYNEQFF.

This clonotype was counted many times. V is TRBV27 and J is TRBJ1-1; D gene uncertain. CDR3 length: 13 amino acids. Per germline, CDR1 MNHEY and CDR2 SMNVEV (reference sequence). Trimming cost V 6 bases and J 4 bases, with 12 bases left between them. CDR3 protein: CASRKMGSTEAFF. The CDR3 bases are TGTGCCAGCAGAAAAATGGGAAGCACTGAAGCTTTCTTT.

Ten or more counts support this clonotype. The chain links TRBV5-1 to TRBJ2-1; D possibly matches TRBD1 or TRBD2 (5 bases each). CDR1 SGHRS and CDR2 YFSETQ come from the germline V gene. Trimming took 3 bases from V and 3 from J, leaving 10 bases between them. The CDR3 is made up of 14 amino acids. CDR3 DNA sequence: TGCGCCAGCAGCTCTGGGACGCACTACAATGAGCAGTTCTTC. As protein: CASSSGTHYNEQFF.

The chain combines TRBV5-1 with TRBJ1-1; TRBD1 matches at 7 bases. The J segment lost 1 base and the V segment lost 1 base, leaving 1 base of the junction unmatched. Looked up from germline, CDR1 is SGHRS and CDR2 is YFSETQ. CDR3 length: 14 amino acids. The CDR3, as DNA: TGCGCCAGCAGCTTGCGACAGGGGAACACTGAAGCTTTCTTT. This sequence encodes CASSLRQGNTEAFF.

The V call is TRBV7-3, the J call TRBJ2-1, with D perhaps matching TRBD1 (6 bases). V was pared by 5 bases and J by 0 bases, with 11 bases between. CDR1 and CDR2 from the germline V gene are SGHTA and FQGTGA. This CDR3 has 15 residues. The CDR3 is CASSPTGPSYNEQFF. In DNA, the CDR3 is TGTGCCAGCAGCCCTACAGGGCCCTCCTACAATGAGCAGTTCTTC.

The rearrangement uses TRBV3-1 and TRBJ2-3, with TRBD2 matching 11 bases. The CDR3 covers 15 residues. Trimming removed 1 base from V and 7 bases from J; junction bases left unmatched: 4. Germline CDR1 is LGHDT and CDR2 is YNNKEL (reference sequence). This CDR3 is CASSQVAGGPHTQYF. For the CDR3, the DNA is TGTGCCAGCAGCCAAGTAGCGGGAGGGCCTCATACGCAGTATTTT.

The CDR3: CASSSDRSYNEQFF. CDR3 nucleotides: TGTGCCAGCAGTTCGGACAGATCCTACAATGAGCAGTTCTTC. The V gene is TRBV6-5, the J gene TRBJ2-1; D is possibly TRBD1 (6 bases). The CDR3 has 14 residues. V shed 4 bases and J shed 1 base, with 8 bases lying between them. Germline CDR1 MNHEY, CDR2 SVGAGI.

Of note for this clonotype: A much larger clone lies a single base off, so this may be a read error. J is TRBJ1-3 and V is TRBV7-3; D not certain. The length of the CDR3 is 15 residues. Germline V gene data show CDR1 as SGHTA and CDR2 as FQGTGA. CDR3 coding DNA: TGTGTCAGCAAGATCGGCGGAAACGGTGGAAACACCATATATTTT. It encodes CVSKIGGNGGNTIYF.

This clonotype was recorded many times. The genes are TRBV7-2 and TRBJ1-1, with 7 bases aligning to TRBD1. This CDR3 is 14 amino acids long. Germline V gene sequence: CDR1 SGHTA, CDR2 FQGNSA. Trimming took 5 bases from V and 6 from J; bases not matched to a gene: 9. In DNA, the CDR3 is TGTGCCAGCAGCCTAGGACAGGTCTGGGCTGAAGCTTTCTTT. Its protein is CASSLGQVWAEAFF.

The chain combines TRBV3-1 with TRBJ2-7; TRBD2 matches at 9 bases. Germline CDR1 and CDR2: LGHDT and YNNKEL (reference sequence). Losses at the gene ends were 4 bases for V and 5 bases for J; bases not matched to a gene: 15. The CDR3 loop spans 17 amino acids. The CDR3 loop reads CASSRLGVGLALDEQYF. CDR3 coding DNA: TGTGCCAGCAGCCGGCTAGGGGTGGGACTAGCTTTGGACGAGCAGTACTTC.

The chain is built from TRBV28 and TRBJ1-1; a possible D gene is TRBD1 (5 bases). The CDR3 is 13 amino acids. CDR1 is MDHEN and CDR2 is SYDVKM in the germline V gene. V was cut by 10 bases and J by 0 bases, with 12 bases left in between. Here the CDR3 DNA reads TGTGCCACCCTAGACAGCCTGAACACTGAAGCTTTCTTT. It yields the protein CATLDSLNTEAFF.